This TCR beta chain is from a study of cytomegalovirus exposure and HLA in healthy donors. Clones were sequenced by immunoSEQ multiplex PCR, and TCRdb holds only the in-frame ones, with some missing. This table holds about 57,000 clones, 85% to 95% found once. This CDR3 region has 13 residues. The germline CDR1 and CDR2 sequences are SGHRS and YFSETQ. Trimming stripped 0 bases from V and 5 bases from J, with 6 bases between. Sequenced material: PBMCs. This chain uses TRBV5-1 with TRBJ2-1, with D hard to call. The sequence came from a young woman in good health and CMV-seronegative. The CDR3 DNA follows: TGCGCCAGCAGCTTGGGTACGGACAATGAGCAGTTCTTC. This translates into CASSLGTDNEQFF.